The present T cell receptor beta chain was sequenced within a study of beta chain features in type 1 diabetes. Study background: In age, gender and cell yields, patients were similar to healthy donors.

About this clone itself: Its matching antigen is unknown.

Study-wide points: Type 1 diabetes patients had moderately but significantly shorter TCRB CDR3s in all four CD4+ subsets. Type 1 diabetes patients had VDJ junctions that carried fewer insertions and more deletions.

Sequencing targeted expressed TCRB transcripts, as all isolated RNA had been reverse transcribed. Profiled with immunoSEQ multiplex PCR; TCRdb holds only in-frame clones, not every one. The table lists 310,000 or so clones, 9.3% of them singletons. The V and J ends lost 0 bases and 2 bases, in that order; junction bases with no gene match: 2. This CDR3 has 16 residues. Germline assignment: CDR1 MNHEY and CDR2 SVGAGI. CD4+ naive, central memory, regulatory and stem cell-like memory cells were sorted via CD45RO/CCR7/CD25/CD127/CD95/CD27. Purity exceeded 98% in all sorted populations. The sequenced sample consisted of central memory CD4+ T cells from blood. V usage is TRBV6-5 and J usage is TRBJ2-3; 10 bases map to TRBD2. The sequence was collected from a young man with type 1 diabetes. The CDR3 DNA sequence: TGTGCCAGCAGTTACTCGAGCGGGGGGGTCACAGATACGCAGTATTTT. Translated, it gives CASSYSSGGVTDTQYF.